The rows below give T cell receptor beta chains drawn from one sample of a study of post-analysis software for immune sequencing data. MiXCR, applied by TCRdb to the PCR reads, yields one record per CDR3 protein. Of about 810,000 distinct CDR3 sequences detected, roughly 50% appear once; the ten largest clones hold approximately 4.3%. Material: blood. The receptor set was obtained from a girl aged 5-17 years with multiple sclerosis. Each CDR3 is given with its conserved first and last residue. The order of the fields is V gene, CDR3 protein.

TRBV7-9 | CASSSWWTGGYGSSSYEQYF
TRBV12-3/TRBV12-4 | CASRPRQGRGGYTF
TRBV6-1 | CASSEVFWVTGAAQETQYF
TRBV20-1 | CSARDEGRGAPEQYF
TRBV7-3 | CASSVVGGVDEQFF
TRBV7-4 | CASSLLSISDTQYF
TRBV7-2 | CASSFTQGLSYEQYF
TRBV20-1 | CSAVRAGGTEAFF
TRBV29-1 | CSVEGQPQETQYF
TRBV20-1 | CSARDPGQPRPTDTQYF
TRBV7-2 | CASSLEVAGGADTQYF
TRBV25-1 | CATGMNTEAFF
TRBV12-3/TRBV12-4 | CASTHDREQYF
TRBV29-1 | CSVAGGTAFYGYTF
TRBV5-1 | CASSPVLSGQGYNEQFF
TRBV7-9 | CASSPRANQETQYF
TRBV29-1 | CSVVRDNYEQYF
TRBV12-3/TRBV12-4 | CASSSSSGLAGTDTQYF
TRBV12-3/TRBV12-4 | CASSKQGAYGYTF
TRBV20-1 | CSARSGLAGLEQFF
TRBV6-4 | CASSDSERGEYNEQFF
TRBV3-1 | CASSPSAGANEQYF
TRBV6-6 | CASSPRAVSTDTQYF
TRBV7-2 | CASSPRGVGEQYF
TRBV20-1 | CSARDPRRGIPRTQYF
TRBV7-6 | CASSDRGGYYEQYF
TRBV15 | CATSRATRETQYF
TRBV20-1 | CSAAGLANYGYTF
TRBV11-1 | CASSLYLTTGELFF
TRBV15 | CATSRPQGVRVQETQYF
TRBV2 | CASRSDRERTEAFF
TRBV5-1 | CASSLVRTGSTDTQYF
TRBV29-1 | CSALWGTGSYEQYF
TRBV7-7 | CASSRLGTGGTDTQYF
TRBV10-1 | CASSEGRKREPYNEQFF
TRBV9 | CASSVRQGEETQYF
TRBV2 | CASILEGNSYEQYF
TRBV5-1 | CASSPQGRSPYNEQFF